Following are 10 T cell receptor beta chains from one sample sequenced in a study of identical twins. TCRdb reprocessed the 5' RACE reads via MiXCR and lists one record per CDR3 protein. The table includes 350,000 to 450,000 distinct CDR3 sequences, approximately 17% detected once. The sample comprised naive T cells sorted from blood. These receptor sequences come from a man aged 50 or older in good health.

V and J are TRBV20-1 and TRBJ1-1; 8 positions agree with TRBD1. The V gene end was trimmed by 5 bases and the J gene end by 8 bases; junction bases not matched to a gene: 7. The CDR3 runs to 12 residues. Germline V gene lookup returns CDR1 DFQATT and CDR2 SNEGSKA (reference sequence). The CDR3 DNA is TGCAGTGCTCAGGGGGCTAGGGTAGAAGCTTTCTTT. Its protein product is CSAQGARVEAFF.

This clonotype was picked up a small number of times. This chain connects TRBV24-1 to TRBJ2-5; the D is unclear. In germline, CDR1 is KGHDR, CDR2 SFDVKD. Trimming stripped 1 base from V and 5 bases from J, with 7 bases between. The CDR3 totals 13 residues. This CDR3 is CATSDLHTETQYF. The CDR3 DNA follows: TGTGCCACCAGTGATTTACACACGGAGACCCAGTACTTC.

The chain joins TRBV4-2 to TRBJ2-3, with 8 bases that match TRBD1. Trimming took 0 bases from V and 0 from J; bases not matched to a gene: 5. Germline V lookup: CDR1 LGHNA, CDR2 YNFKEQ. The CDR3 is made up of 17 amino acids. The DNA for the CDR3 is TGTGCCAGCAGCCAAGAAGTAACAGGGGGTAGCACAGATACGCAGTATTTT. Its protein is CASSQEVTGGSTDTQYF.

The chain carries TRBV5-1 and TRBJ1-4; 7 bases line up with TRBD1. The V and J ends lost 4 bases and 7 bases, in that order; junction bases with no gene match: 10. Germline CDR1 reads SGHRS; CDR2 reads YFSETQ. This CDR3 is built from 15 residues. The CDR3 DNA reads as TGCGCCAGCAGCCCCCAACAGGGGAAGGGTGAAAAACTGTTTTTT. Amino acid sequence: CASSPQQGKGEKLFF.

The table lists this clonotype with many counts. The rearrangement joins TRBV5-1 to TRBJ1-2; D possibly corresponds to TRBD1 (5 bases). Germline CDR1 and CDR2: SGHRS and YFSETQ. The V end lost 1 base, the J end lost 5 bases, and 15 bases lay between the germline ends. The CDR3 is made up of 15 amino acids. The CDR3 DNA sequence: TGCGCCAGCAGCTTGAGTTGGGGGTCAGCTTATGGCTACACCTTC. Translating gives CASSLSWGSAYGYTF.

The chain is built from TRBV25-1 and TRBJ2-1, with 7 nucleotides matching TRBD2. The CDR3 covers 14 residues. Germline lookup yields CDR1 MGHDK and CDR2 SYGVNS. V shed 4 bases, J shed 2 bases, and the junction held 2 bases outside the gene matches. The CDR3 sequence is CASSGGGTYNEQFF. For the CDR3, the DNA is TGTGCCAGCAGTGGGGGGGGAACCTACAATGAGCAGTTCTTC.

This clonotype was seen more than once but under ten times. This chain links TRBV5-1 with TRBJ2-5; TRBD2 matches at 10 bases. The CDR3 loop spans 15 amino acids. CDR1 is SGHRS and CDR2 is YFSETQ in the germline V gene. V shed 4 bases, J shed 5 bases, and the junction held 8 bases outside the gene matches. CDR3 loop: CASSPSGRAPETQYF. CDR3 sequence (DNA): TGCGCCAGCAGCCCCAGCGGGAGGGCCCCGGAGACCCAGTACTTC.

This clonotype appeared a few times. The CDR3 DNA is TGCGCCAGCAGCTTTAGGAAGCTCGGCCAAGAGACCCAGTACTTC. This gives the protein CASSFRKLGQETQYF. J is TRBJ2-5 and V is TRBV5-1, with no clear D. Germline assignment: CDR1 SGHRS and CDR2 YFSETQ. This CDR3 spans 15 amino acids. Trimming took off 2 bases at V and 1 base at J, with 12 bases between the two ends.

The genes are TRBV4-1 and TRBJ1-1; 9 positions agree with TRBD1. With 3 bases clipped from V and 3 bases from J, the junction kept 8 bases outside the gene matches. The germline CDR1 and CDR2 sequences are MGHRA and YSYEKL. The CDR3 has 16 residues. CDR3: CASSQGRTGVYTEAFF. CDR3 sequence (DNA): TGCGCCAGCAGCCAGGGCCGGACAGGGGTGTACACTGAAGCTTTCTTT.

CDR3 amino acids: CASRNIQGGNTGELFF. The CDR3 DNA is TGTGCCAGCAGGAACATACAGGGGGGGAACACCGGGGAGCTGTTTTTT. This sequence joins TRBV5-6 and TRBJ2-2; TRBD1 matches 8 bases. Germline V CDR1 and CDR2: SGHDT, YYEEEE. This CDR3 has 16 residues. The V and J ends lost 5 bases and 1 base, in that order; junction bases with no gene match: 7.